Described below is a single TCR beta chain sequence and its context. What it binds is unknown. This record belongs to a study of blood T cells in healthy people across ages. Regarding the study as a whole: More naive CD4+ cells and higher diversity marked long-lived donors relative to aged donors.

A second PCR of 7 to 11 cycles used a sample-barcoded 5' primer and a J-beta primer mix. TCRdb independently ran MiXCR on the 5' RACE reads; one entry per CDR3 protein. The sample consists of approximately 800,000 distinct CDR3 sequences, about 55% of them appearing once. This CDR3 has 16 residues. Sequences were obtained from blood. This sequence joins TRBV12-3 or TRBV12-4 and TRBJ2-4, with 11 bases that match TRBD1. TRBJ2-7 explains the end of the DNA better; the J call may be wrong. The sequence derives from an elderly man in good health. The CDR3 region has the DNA TGTGCCAGCAGTTTAGCGGCCGGGACAGGGGGTCTCGAGCAGTACTTC. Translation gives CASSLAAGTGGLEQYF.